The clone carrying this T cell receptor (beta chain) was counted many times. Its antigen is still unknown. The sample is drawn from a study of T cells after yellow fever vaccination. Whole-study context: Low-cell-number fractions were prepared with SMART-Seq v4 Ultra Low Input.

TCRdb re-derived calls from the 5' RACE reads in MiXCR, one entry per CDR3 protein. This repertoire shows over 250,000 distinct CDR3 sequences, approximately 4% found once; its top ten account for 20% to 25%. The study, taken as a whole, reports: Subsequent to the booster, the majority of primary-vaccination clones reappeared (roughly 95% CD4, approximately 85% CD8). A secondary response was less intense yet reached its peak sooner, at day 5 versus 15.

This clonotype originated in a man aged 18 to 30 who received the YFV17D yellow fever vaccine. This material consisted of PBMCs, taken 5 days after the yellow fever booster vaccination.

DNA of the CDR3: TGCGCCAGCAGCCAAGAACCCTACAATGAGCAGTTCTTC. Its protein is CASSQEPYNEQFF. The chain carries TRBV4-3 and TRBJ2-1, with D unresolved. The CDR3 spans 13 residues. CDR1 is LGHNA, CDR2 YSLEER, per germline. V dropped 0 bases and J dropped 2 bases, with 2 bases sitting between them.